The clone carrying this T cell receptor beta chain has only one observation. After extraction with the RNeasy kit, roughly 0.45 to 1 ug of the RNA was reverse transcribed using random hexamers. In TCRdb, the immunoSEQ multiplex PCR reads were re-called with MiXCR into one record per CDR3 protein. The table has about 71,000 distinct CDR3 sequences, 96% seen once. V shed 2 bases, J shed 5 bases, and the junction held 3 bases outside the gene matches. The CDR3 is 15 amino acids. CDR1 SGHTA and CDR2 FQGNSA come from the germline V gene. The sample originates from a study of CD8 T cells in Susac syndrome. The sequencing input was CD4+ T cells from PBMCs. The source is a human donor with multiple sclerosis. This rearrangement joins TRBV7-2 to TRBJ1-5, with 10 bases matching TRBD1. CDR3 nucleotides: TGTGCCAGCAGCTTACGGACAGGGGGGGATCAGCCCCAGCATTTT. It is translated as CASSLRTGGDQPQHF.